This TCR beta chain derives from a study of blood T cell repertoires in COVID-19 (dated by TCRdb to between 2020 and 2021). Broadly, across the study: Samples covering the acute and convalescent phases of COVID-19 were provided by collaborators in the United States, Italy and Spain. The material from the prospective study consisted of cDNA or gDNA derived from T cells, B-cell-depleted T cells, or PBMCs. The dataset comprised deeply sampled blood TCRbeta repertoires from subjects exposed to, actively infected with, or recovered from COVID-19. A freely available public database, intended as a resource for researchers studying the immune response to SARS-CoV-2, is where the repertoires were released. The samples were drawn from two sources: the first 160 participants of the ongoing ImmuneRACE study, and 1,254 subjects contributed by 6 global collaborators. Nearly every sample came with metadata listing a de-identified subject ID, COVID-19 status, age in years and sex. Where available, HLA class I and class II types were obtained from metadata supplied by the sample provider rather than from assay-based typing. Here is what the overall study found, with its caveats: How much clinical and demographic metadata was included differed by source and by participant, and the metadata was provided uncurated.

TCRbeta CDR3 regions were amplified from genomic DNA by means of the immunoSEQ Assay, a bias-controlled multiplex PCR. Concerning the study's data processing: Nucleated cell counts per sample were estimated from amplification of reference gene primers within the assay. To quantify the absolute abundance of each unique TCRbeta CDR3 rearrangement, sequence reads were collapsed and filtered. Productive Simpson clonality was computed per sample as the square root of Simpson's diversity index over productive rearrangements. The table was pulled from immuneACCESS by TCRdb, which kept in-frame rearrangements only. Such tables lose some clones; where checked, under half of the loss comes from unresolved V genes, and the rest has no known cause. That table furnishes V, J and clone size, whereas the DNA furnished D and trimming. A total of some 490,000 clones appear in this sample, approximately 85% of them only once. Together, the top ten hold more than 3% of the sample.

Notes on this clone: This clone's antigen is unknown. The record has no base qualities; no much larger clone is one base away.

The junction shows trimming of 4 bases on V and 8 bases on J, and the gene matches do not reach 9 bases of it. Inclusive of the bounding cysteine and phenylalanine, the CDR3 is 13 residues long. Just CDR3 DNA is preserved here, 39 bases in frame from base 1. Taken from the germline V gene, the CDR1 and CDR2 loops are SQVTM and ANQGSEA. Collaborating institutions collected whole blood in K2EDTA tubes following their own protocols. Collaborator samples were shipped for TCRbeta analysis as frozen whole blood, isolated PBMCs, or DNA extracted from either sample type. This sequence originates from a human donor in a cohort sampled during active COVID-19. The V and J genes are TRBV29-1 and TRBJ1-2, with TRBD1 identical over 8 junction bases. The sample comprised peripheral blood. DNA sequence: TGCAGCGTTGGGGCGACAGGGGCCAGGGGCTACACCTTC. It is translated as CSVGATGARGYTF.